This TCR beta chain was sequenced during a study of blood T cell repertoires in COVID-19. About the study: Sources were T cells, B-cell-depleted T cells, or PBMCs; the material itself was cDNA or gDNA.

The authors' processing: For nucleated cells, counts were estimated from reference gene primer amplification. Profiled with immunoSEQ multiplex PCR; TCRdb holds only in-frame clones, not every one. The V and J calls and clone size were taken over from that table, and D and trimming were inferred from the DNA. The sample carries about 170,000 clones, about 80% recorded once. The J segment lost 9 bases and the V segment lost 0 bases, leaving 5 bases of the junction unmatched. Germline V gene data show CDR1 as SGHNT and CDR2 as YYREEE (reference sequence). This CDR3 has 15 amino acids. Patients from Seattle were sampled longitudinally, starting during active infection.

Input material: peripheral blood. The chain recombines TRBV5-4 with TRBJ1-6; 8 nucleotides align to TRBD1. This receptor was identified in a woman aged 40 to 50 with COVID-19, enrolled during active disease. The CDR3 DNA follows: TGTGCCAGCAGCTTGGTAGCAGGGGGCAGTTCACCCCTCCACTTT. It codes for CASSLVAGGSSPLHF.